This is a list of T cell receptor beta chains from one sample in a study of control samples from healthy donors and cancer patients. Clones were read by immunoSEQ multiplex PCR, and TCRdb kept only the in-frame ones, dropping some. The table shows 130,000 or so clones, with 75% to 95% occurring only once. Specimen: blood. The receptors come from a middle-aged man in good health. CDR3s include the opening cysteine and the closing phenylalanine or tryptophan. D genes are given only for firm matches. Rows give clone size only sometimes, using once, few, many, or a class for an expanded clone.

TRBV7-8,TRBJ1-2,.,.,CASSPHRQGYGYTF,TGTGCCAGCAGCCCTCATCGGCAGGGCTATGGCTACACCTTC
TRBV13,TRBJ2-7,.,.,CASSLRGSRYEQYF,TGTGCCAGCAGCTTACGAGGTTCCCGCTACGAGCAGTACTTC
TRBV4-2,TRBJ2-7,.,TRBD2,CASSGSGASYEQYF,TGTGCCAGCAGTGGTAGCGGGGCCTCCTACGAGCAGTACTTC
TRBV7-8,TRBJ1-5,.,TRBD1,CASSVWDRKRTQINQPQHF,TGTGCCAGCAGCGTCTGGGACAGAAAACGTACCCAGATCAATCAGCCCCAGCATTTT
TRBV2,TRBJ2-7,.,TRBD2,CASSRHGTSGGVIYEQYF,TGTGCCAGCAGTAGACATGGGACTAGCGGGGGGGTAATCTACGAGCAGTACTTC
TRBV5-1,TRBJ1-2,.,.,CASSPLGRDPDGYTF,TGCGCCAGCAGCCCTCTAGGCAGGGATCCCGATGGCTACACCTTC
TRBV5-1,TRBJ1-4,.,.,CASSVTGSANEKLFF,TGCGCCAGCAGCGTGACAGGTTCGGCTAATGAAAAACTGTTTTTT
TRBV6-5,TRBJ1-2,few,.,CASTGGAWGYTF,TGTGCCAGCACTGGAGGGGCGTGGGGCTACACCTTC
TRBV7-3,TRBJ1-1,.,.,CASSEAGSVDSEAFF,TGTGCCAGCAGCGAAGCAGGGTCGGTTGACTCTGAAGCTTTCTTT
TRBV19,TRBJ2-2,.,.,CASSIIGGGTGELFF,TGTGCCAGTAGTATAATCGGAGGGGGTACCGGGGAGCTGTTTTTT
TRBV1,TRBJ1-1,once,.,CTSSQRDSSTNTEAFF,TGCACCAGCAGCCAGAGGGACAGCTCTACAAACACTGAAGCTTTCTTT
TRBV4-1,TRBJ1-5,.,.,CASSQEFGGNRPQHF,TGCGCCAGCAGCCAAGAGTTCGGGGGTAATCGGCCCCAGCATTTT
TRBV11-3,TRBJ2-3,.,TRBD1,CASSLAGPGQGTDTQYF,TGTGCCAGCAGCTTGGCGGGACCGGGACAGGGAACAGATACGCAGTATTTT
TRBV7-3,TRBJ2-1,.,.,CASSQAGSDEQFF,TGTGCCAGCAGTCAGGCAGGTAGTGATGAGCAGTTCTTC
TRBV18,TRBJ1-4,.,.,CASSLGNLEKLFF,TGTGCCAGCTCCCTCGGGAACCTCGAAAAACTGTTTTTT
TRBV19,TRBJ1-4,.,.,CASKWRTNEKLFF,TGTGCCAGTAAGTGGCGGACTAATGAAAAACTGTTTTTT
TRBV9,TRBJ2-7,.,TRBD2,CASSPQERGGGEQYF,TGTGCCAGCAGCCCCCAGGAGCGGGGGGGCGGAGAGCAGTACTTC
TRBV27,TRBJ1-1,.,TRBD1,CASSRRDSTEAFF,TGTGCCAGCAGTCGCCGGGACAGCACTGAAGCTTTCTTT
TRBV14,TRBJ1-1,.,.,CASSQDWRREAFF,TGTGCCAGCAGCCAAGATTGGAGACGGGAAGCTTTCTTT
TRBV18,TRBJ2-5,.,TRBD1,CASSPSYGQGGIETQYF,TGTGCCAGCTCACCATCGTACGGACAGGGTGGGATCGAAACCCAGTACTTC
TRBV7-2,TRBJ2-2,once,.,CASSSNPGELFF,TGTGCCAGCAGCTCCAACCCCGGGGAGCTGTTTTTT
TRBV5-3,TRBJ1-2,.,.,CARSLRDHHYGYTF,TGTGCCAGAAGCCTCCGGGATCATCACTATGGCTACACCTTC
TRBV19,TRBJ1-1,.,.,CASSLPGGGQFNTEAFF,TGTGCCAGTAGTCTTCCTGGAGGGGGGCAGTTCAACACTGAAGCTTTCTTT
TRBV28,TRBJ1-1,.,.,CASSLLTMNTEAFF,TGTGCCAGCAGTTTATTGACGATGAACACTGAAGCTTTCTTT
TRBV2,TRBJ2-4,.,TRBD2,CASERGLTKNIQYF,TGTGCCAGCGAGCGGGGATTGACCAAAAACATTCAGTACTTC
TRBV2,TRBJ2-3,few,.,CASSEGVPQYF,TGTGCCAGCAGTGAAGGGGTCCCTCAATATTTT
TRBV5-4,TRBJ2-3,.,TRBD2,CASSSLAGGPGTDTQYF,TGTGCCAGCAGCTCTCTAGCGGGGGGGCCTGGGACAGATACGCAGTATTTT
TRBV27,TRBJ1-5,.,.,CASSLRGEGQPQHF,TGTGCCAGCAGTTTACGGGGCGAGGGGCAGCCCCAGCATTTT
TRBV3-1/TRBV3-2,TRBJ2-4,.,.,CASSKKGALAKNIQYF,TGTGCCAGCAGCAAAAAAGGGGCCCTAGCCAAAAACATTCAGTACTTC
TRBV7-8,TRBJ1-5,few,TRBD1,CASTTWTGNGGQPQHF,TGTGCCAGCACCACCTGGACAGGGAACGGCGGACAGCCCCAGCATTTT
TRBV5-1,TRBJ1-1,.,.,CASSLGGTGTEAFF,TGCGCCAGCAGTCTAGGGGGAACGGGCACTGAAGCTTTCTTT
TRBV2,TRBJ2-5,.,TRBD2,CASSDRGGPRETQYF,TGTGCCAGCAGTGATCGGGGGGGTCCCCGGGAGACCCAGTACTTC
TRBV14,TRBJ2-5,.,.,CASSARAGHQETQYF,TGTGCCAGCAGCGCGCGGGCGGGGCACCAAGAGACCCAGTACTTC
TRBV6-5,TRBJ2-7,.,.,CASSLRALGDEQYF,TGTGCCAGCAGTTTAAGGGCCCTTGGTGACGAGCAGTACTTC
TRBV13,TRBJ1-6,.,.,CASSLGAGLNSPLHF,TGTGCCAGCAGCTTAGGTGCAGGCCTCAATTCACCCCTCCACTTT
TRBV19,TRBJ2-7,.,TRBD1,CASSIGAGTASYEQYF,TGTGCCAGTAGTATAGGCGCCGGGACAGCCTCCTACGAGCAGTACTTC
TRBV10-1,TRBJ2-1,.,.,CANSEDAGLYNEQFF,TGCGCCAACAGTGAGGACGCGGGATTGTACAATGAGCAGTTCTTC
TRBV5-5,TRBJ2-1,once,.,CASSLDGMGKYNEQFF,TGTGCCAGCAGCTTGGACGGAATGGGAAAGTACAATGAGCAGTTCTTC
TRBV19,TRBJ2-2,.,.,CASTPSERGTGELFF,TGTGCCAGTACCCCGTCCGAACGAGGCACCGGGGAGCTGTTTTTT
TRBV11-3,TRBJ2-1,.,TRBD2,CASSLGGDSYNEQFF,TGTGCCAGCAGCTTGGGAGGGGACTCCTACAATGAGCAGTTCTTC
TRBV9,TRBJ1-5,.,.,CASSVRRQGKNQPQHF,TGTGCCAGCAGCGTAAGGCGCCAGGGTAAAAATCAGCCCCAGCATTTT
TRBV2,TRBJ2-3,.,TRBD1,CASSRGLGTDTQYF,TGTGCCAGCAGTAGGGGGCTAGGCACAGATACGCAGTATTTT
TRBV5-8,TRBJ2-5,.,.,CASSLDVQETQYF,TGTGCCAGCAGCTTGGACGTGCAAGAGACCCAGTACTTC
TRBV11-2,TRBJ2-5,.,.,CASSLESGRLGWHQETQYF,TGTGCCAGCAGCTTAGAGTCTGGCAGGCTGGGCTGGCACCAAGAGACCCAGTACTTC
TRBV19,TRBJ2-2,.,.,CASSGSFHTGELFF,TGTGCCAGTAGCGGGTCCTTCCACACCGGGGAGCTGTTTTTT
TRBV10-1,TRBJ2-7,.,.,CASSDFGHGSYEQYF,TGCGCCAGCAGTGATTTTGGACACGGTTCCTACGAGCAGTACTTC
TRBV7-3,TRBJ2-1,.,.,CASSQSVGGYNEQFF,TGTGCCAGCAGCCAAAGTGTAGGAGGTTACAATGAGCAGTTCTTC
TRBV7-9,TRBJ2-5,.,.,CASSLGRIGTQYF,TGTGCCAGCAGCTTAGGGCGGATAGGGACCCAGTACTTC
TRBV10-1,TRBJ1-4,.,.,CASSEHPTNEKLFF,TGCGCCAGCAGTGAACATCCAACTAATGAAAAACTGTTTTTT
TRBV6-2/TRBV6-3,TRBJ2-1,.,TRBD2,CASSHTSGGYNEQFF,TGTGCCAGCAGTCACACTAGCGGGGGATACAATGAGCAGTTCTTC
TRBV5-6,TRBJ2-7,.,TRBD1,CASSTWDREGEQYF,TGTGCCAGCAGCACCTGGGACAGGGAAGGCGAGCAGTACTTC
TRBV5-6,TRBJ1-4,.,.,CASSLGEYEKLFF,TGTGCCAGCAGCTTGGGGGAATACGAAAAACTGTTTTTT
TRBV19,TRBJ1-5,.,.,CASTPWGEPTNQPQHF,TGTGCCAGTACCCCTTGGGGTGAGCCTACTAATCAGCCCCAGCATTTT
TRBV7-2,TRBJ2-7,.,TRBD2,CASSLNSGGGSYEQYF,TGTGCCAGCAGCCTCAACAGCGGGGGGGGTTCCTACGAGCAGTACTTC